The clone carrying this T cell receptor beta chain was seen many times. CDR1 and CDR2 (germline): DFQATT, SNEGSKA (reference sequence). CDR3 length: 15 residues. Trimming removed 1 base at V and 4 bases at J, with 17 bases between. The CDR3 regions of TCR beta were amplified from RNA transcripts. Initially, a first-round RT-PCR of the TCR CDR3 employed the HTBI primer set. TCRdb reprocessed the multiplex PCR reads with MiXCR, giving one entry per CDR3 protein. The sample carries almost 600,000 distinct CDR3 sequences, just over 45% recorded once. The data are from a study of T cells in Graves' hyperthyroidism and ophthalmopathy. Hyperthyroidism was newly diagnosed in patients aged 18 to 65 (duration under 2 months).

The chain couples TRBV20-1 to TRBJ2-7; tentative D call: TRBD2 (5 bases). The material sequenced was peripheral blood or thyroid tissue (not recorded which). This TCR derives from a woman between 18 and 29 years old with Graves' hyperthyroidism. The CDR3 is CSARGVELAKYEQYF. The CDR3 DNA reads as TGCAGTGCTAGAGGGGTGGAATTAGCGAAATACGAGCAGTACTTC.